One sample yielded the 13 T cell receptor beta chains listed below, sequenced in a study of T cells in Graves' hyperthyroidism and ophthalmopathy. RNA transcripts were the template for amplifying TCR beta CDR3 regions. During a first-round RT-PCR of the TCR CDR3, the HTBI primer set was used. TCRdb ran MiXCR on the multiplex PCR reads and lists one entry per CDR3 protein. The sample includes some 300,000 distinct CDR3 sequences, roughly 15% of them seen just once. Input material: blood. The receptors here all came from a man aged 25-40 years with Graves' hyperthyroidism.

This chain connects TRBV18 to TRBJ2-7; no reliable D call. Germline CDR1 is KGHSH and CDR2 is LQKENI. V was trimmed by 0 bases and J by 2 bases, leaving 5 bases between them. CDR3 length: 13 residues. CDR3 protein: CASSPPVTYEQYF. The CDR3 nucleotides read TGTGCCAGCTCACCACCGGTGACCTACGAGCAGTACTTC. Full variable domain (outside the CDR3, taken from reference TRBV18 and TRBJ2-7): NAGVMQNPRHLVRRRGQEARLRCSPMKGHSHVYWYRQLPEEGLKFMVYLQKENIIDESGMPKERFSAEFPKEGPSILRIQQVVRGDSAAYFCASSPPVTYEQYFGPGTRLTVT.

Ten or more counts support this clonotype. The gene calls are TRBV20-1 and TRBJ1-6; D possibly corresponds to TRBD1 (5 bases). Trimming cost V 0 bases and J 9 bases, with 15 bases left between them. The CDR3 consists of 15 residues. Germline assignment: CDR1 DFQATT and CDR2 SNEGSKA (reference sequence). CDR3 region: CSAREFGTLTSPLHF. The CDR3 DNA is TGCAGTGCTAGAGAATTTGGGACCCTAACTTCACCCCTCCACTTT.

V usage is TRBV24-1 and J usage is TRBJ2-5; TRBD2 aligns across 8 bases. This CDR3 region has 14 residues. The germline V gene has CDR1 KGHDR and CDR2 SFDVKD. V was clipped by 7 bases and J by 5 bases; unmatched bases: 8. CDR3 in DNA: TGTGCCACCAGCCTCAGCTTAGCGGGGGAGACCCAGTACTTC. It codes for CATSLSLAGETQYF.

Many counts were recorded for this clonotype. V is TRBV7-3 and J is TRBJ2-3, with D perhaps TRBD1 (6 bases). CDR3 length: 14 residues. V shed 2 bases and J shed 2 bases, with 8 bases lying between them. The germline CDR1 and CDR2 sequences are SGHTA and FQGTGA. CDR3: CASSLEGDTDTQYF. The CDR3 region has the DNA TGTGCCAGCAGCTTAGAGGGGGACACAGATACGCAGTATTTT.

This chain uses TRBV7-6 with TRBJ1-2; no clear D gene. Germline CDR1 is SGHVS and CDR2 is FNYEAQ. V was clipped by 2 bases and J by 5 bases, with 12 bases between them. This CDR3 spans 14 amino acids. The CDR3 here is CASSLFGEDYGYTF. Written as DNA, the CDR3 is TGTGCCAGCAGCTTATTCGGGGAGGATTATGGCTACACCTTC.

This clonotype was seen ten or more times. The rearrangement uses TRBV11-2 and TRBJ2-7; TRBD1 matches at 7 bases. The CDR3 runs to 15 residues. Germline CDR1 is SGHAT and CDR2 is FQNNGV. V shed 2 bases, J shed 7 bases, and the junction held 11 bases outside the gene matches. CDR3 in DNA: TGTGCCAGCAGCTTATTTTCCTTACAGGGGAGAGAGCAGTACTTC. Its protein is CASSLFSLQGREQYF.

The sample holds many counts of this clonotype. The J gene is TRBJ2-5, the V gene TRBV7-2; D is uncertain. The CDR3 has 14 amino acids. Germline loops: CDR1 SGHTA, CDR2 FQGNSA. The V end lost 5 bases, the J end lost 2 bases, and 12 bases lay between the germline ends. The CDR3 DNA is TGTGCCAGCAGCCCACCCCCCCGACAAGAGACCCAGTACTTC. Translating it yields CASSPPPRQETQYF.

This clonotype was seen ten or more times. The chain uses TRBV28 and TRBJ1-5; TRBD1 agrees at 8 bases. CDR3 length equals 16 residues. Per the germline V gene, CDR1 is MDHEN and CDR2 is SYDVKM. Germline trimming cut 4 bases from V and 0 bases from J; bases unmatched to any gene: 5. CDR3 amino acids: CASSSPTGGSNQPQHF. CDR3 bases: TGTGCCAGCAGTTCCCCAACAGGGGGTAGCAATCAGCCCCAGCATTTT.

The V and J genes are TRBV4-1 and TRBJ2-3; TRBD2 might be the D (6 bases). The CDR3 runs to 16 residues. From germline, CDR1 is MGHRA and CDR2 YSYEKL. Trimming removed 4 bases from V and 0 bases from J, with 14 bases in between. In DNA form, the CDR3 reads TGCGCCAGCAGCCTCTCCGGGGGACTTAGCACAGATACGCAGTATTTT. It encodes CASSLSGGLSTDTQYF.

The table lists this clonotype with many counts. This chain joins TRBV29-1 and TRBJ2-2, with D uncertain. CDR1 and CDR2 from the germline V gene are SQVTM and ANQGSEA. Trimming removed 7 bases from V and 5 bases from J, with 8 bases in between. The CDR3 is made up of 11 amino acids. Here the CDR3 reads CSADYTGELFF. In DNA form, the CDR3 reads TGCAGCGCCGATTATACCGGGGAGCTGTTTTTT.

The chain employs TRBV20-1 and TRBJ2-4; TRBD1 or TRBD2 may be the D gene (5 bases each). CDR1 and CDR2 from the germline V gene are DFQATT and SNEGSKA (reference sequence). V gave up 3 bases and J gave up 8 bases, with 5 bases separating them. The CDR3 spans 10 residues. The CDR3 nucleotides are TGCAGTGCTAGGGGGGACATTCAGTACTTC. Its protein product is CSARGDIQYF.

This clonotype came up a few times. The chain has TRBV5-1 and TRBJ1-1; perhaps TRBD1 as D (6 bases). Germline CDR1 SGHRS, CDR2 YFSETQ. V gave up 0 bases and J gave up 8 bases, with 14 bases separating them. This CDR3 is 14 amino acids long. The CDR3 region has the DNA TGCGCCAGCAGCTTGGATTCCCACGGGACAGAAGCTTTCTTT. Protein product: CASSLDSHGTEAFF. The variable domain in full, completed from reference TRBV5-1 and TRBJ1-1, reads KAGVTQTPRYLIKTRGQQVTLSCSPISGHRSVSWYQQTPGQGLQFLFEYFSETQRNKGNFPGRFSGRQFSNSRSEMNVSTLELGDSALYLCASSLDSHGTEAFFGQGTRLTVV.

The rearrangement uses TRBV28 and TRBJ2-7; D might be TRBD2 (7 bases). Trimming removed 1 base from V and 4 bases from J, with 14 bases in between. Per the germline V gene, CDR1 is MDHEN and CDR2 is SYDVKM. CDR3 length: 15 amino acids. CDR3 nucleotide sequence: TGTGCCAGCAGTTTATTCGGGGGGCTGAGTTACGAGCAGTACTTC. Protein product: CASSLFGGLSYEQYF.